These 23 T cell receptor beta chains came from one sample sequenced in a study of T cell responses to AZD1222 COVID-19 vaccine. Here immunoSEQ multiplex PCR was the method, and the copy in TCRdb shows in-frame clones only, minus some. The sample holds under 150,000 clones; over 75% are singletons and the top ten take about 19%. Sample: peripheral blood, taken on day 0 of MenACWY control vaccination. Receptors originate from an adult in good health.

This clone was picked up one time. The rearrangement joins TRBV3-1 (or the pseudogene TRBV3-2) to TRBJ2-7; 7 bases are shared with TRBD2. This CDR3 region has 15 residues. J lost 4 bases, V lost 4 bases, and 10 bases had no gene match. CDR1 is LGHDT, CDR2 YNNKEL, per germline (reference sequence). The CDR3 DNA reads TGTGCCAGCAGCCGCTTCGGCGGGAGTCTGTACGAGCAGTACTTC. Its translation is CASSRFGGSLYEQYF.

The V call is TRBV28, the J call TRBJ1-3; D ambiguous. This CDR3 is 16 amino acids long. Germline V lookup: CDR1 MDHEN, CDR2 SYDVKM. Trimming stripped 3 bases from V and 0 bases from J, with 12 bases between. The CDR3 loop is CASSFRIASSGNTIYF. The CDR3 DNA reads TGTGCCAGCAGTTTCCGCATAGCCAGCTCTGGAAACACCATATATTTT. Together with reference TRBV28 and TRBJ1-3, the CDR3 gives the full variable domain: DVKVTQSSRYLVKRTGEKVFLECVQDMDHENMFWYRQDPGLGLRLIYFSYDVKMKEKGDIPEGYSVSREKKERFSLILESASTNQTSMYLCASSFRIASSGNTIYFGEGSWLTVV.

The V and J genes are TRBV5-6 and TRBJ2-7; tentatively, D is TRBD2 (6 bases). The CDR3 covers 14 residues. The germline V and J ends were trimmed by 2 bases and 4 bases, with 13 bases remaining between them. The germline gives CDR1 SGHDT, CDR2 YYEEEE. The CDR3 DNA is TGTGCCAGCAGCTTTCGGGACTCCCTTTACGAGCAGTACTTC. Residues: CASSFRDSLYEQYF.

V usage is TRBV9 and J usage is TRBJ2-7; 9 nucleotides agree with TRBD1. Trimming removed 2 bases from V and 3 bases from J; junction bases left unmatched: 6. CDR3 length: 15 residues. The germline V gene has CDR1 SGDLS and CDR2 YYNGEE. CDR3 DNA sequence: TGTGCCAGCAGCGTTTGGGACAGGGATGTCTACGAGCAGTACTTC. The encoded protein is CASSVWDRDVYEQYF.

The V and J genes are TRBV30 and TRBJ1-2, with D uncertain. Germline-derived CDR1 and CDR2 are GTSNPN and SVGIG (reference sequence). Trimming stripped 4 bases from V and 8 bases from J, with 14 bases between. There are 12 residues in the CDR3. This CDR3 is CAWTGLTEGYTF. As DNA, the CDR3 is TGTGCCTGGACTGGACTGACGGAGGGCTACACCTTC. The full variable domain, completed using reference TRBV30 and TRBJ1-2, is SQTIHQWPATLVQPVGSPLSLECTVEGTSNPNLYWYRQAAGRGLQLLFYSVGIGQISSEVPQNLSASRPQDRQFILSSKKLLLSDSGFYLCAWTGLTEGYTFGSGTRLTVV.

The CDR3 is CASSSESEVNTEAFF. Here the CDR3 DNA reads TGTGCCAGCAGTTCCGAATCGGAGGTGAACACTGAAGCTTTCTTT. The rearrangement links TRBV27 to TRBJ1-1; D not resolved. The V end lost 4 bases, the J end lost 0 bases, and 12 bases lay between the germline ends. CDR1 MNHEY and CDR2 SMNVEV come from the germline V gene (reference sequence). The CDR3 sequence is 15 residues long.

V usage is TRBV2 and J usage is TRBJ2-7; no clear D. The V end lost 7 bases, the J end lost 4 bases, and 8 bases lay between the germline ends. Germline V gives CDR1 SNHLY, CDR2 FYNNEI. The CDR3 is 11 residues long. The CDR3 spells CASKSDYEQYF. DNA for the CDR3: TGTGCCAGCAAGTCGGATTACGAGCAGTACTTC.

CDR3 in amino acids: CSVGGTGISYEQYF. The DNA for the CDR3 is TGCAGCGTTGGTGGGACAGGAATCTCCTACGAGCAGTACTTC. V and J are TRBV29-1 and TRBJ2-7; TRBD1 aligns across 8 bases. The CDR3 contains 14 residues. Germline lookup yields CDR1 SQVTM and CDR2 ANQGSEA. The V gene end was trimmed by 4 bases and the J gene end by 0 bases; junction bases not matched to a gene: 5.

The genes are TRBV28 and TRBJ1-2; D is perhaps TRBD1 (6 bases). This CDR3 is built from 14 residues. Trimming left V 5 bases short and J 4 bases short, with 14 bases between. Germline V gene data show CDR1 as MDHEN and CDR2 as SYDVKM. The CDR3 region has the DNA TGTGCCAGCAGTCCCCGAGGAGGGGGCTATGGCTACACCTTC. The encoded protein is CASSPRGGGYGYTF.

This chain joins TRBV28 and TRBJ2-1; 7 bases match TRBD2. With V trimmed by 7 bases and J by 4 bases, 7 bases remained unmatched. Germline V gene sequence: CDR1 MDHEN, CDR2 SYDVKM. This CDR3 has 14 amino acids. The CDR3 spells CASKLGGVYNEQFF. The CDR3 DNA reads TGTGCCAGCAAACTGGGGGGGGTTTACAATGAGCAGTTCTTC.

The chain joins TRBV5-6 to TRBJ2-7, with TRBD1 identical over 10 bases. The germline V gene encodes CDR1 SGHDT and CDR2 YYEEEE. Germline trimming cut 0 bases from V and 5 bases from J; bases unmatched to any gene: 11. The CDR3 covers 17 residues. Here the CDR3 reads CASSLVPAGTGVHEQYF. The CDR3 nucleotides read TGTGCCAGCAGCTTGGTCCCGGCGGGGACAGGGGTGCACGAGCAGTACTTC. Combining the CDR3 with reference TRBV5-6 and TRBJ2-7 gives the whole variable domain DAGVTQSPTHLIKTRGQQVTLRCSPKSGHDTVSWYQQALGQGPQFIFQYYEEEERQRGNFPDRFSGHQFPNYSSELNVNALLLGDSALYLCASSLVPAGTGVHEQYFGPGTRLTVT.

In this sample, this clone turned up once. J is TRBJ2-1 and V is TRBV10-2; the D call may be TRBD1 or TRBD2 (6 bases each). Trimming left V 7 bases short and J 6 bases short, with 16 bases between. The CDR3 consists of 14 residues. Germline values: CDR1 WSHSY, CDR2 SAAADI. This CDR3 is CASKDGGLGNEQFF. The CDR3 nucleotides are TGCGCCAGCAAAGACGGGGGCCTGGGCAATGAGCAGTTCTTC.

The J gene is TRBJ1-2, the V gene TRBV6-5; 8 bases agree with TRBD1. The CDR3 has 13 amino acids. The germline CDR1 and CDR2 sequences are MNHEY and SVGAGI. Unmatched junction bases numbered 8, after V lost 6 bases and J lost 8 bases. CDR3 sequence: CASSYTGGNGYTF. The CDR3 nucleotides are TGTGCCAGCAGCTATACAGGGGGTAACGGCTACACCTTC.

J is TRBJ2-3 and V is TRBV29-1; tentatively, D is TRBD1 or TRBD2 (5 bases each). V was clipped by 7 bases and J by 3 bases, with 17 bases between them. Germline CDR1 SQVTM, CDR2 ANQGSEA. This CDR3 has 14 amino acids. CDR3 sequence (DNA): TGCAGCGGCGAAATGGGGACGGGGACAGATACGCAGTATTTT. Amino acids: CSGEMGTGTDTQYF.

The J gene is TRBJ2-2, the V gene TRBV27, with D maybe TRBD1 (5 bases). Germline V gene lookup returns CDR1 MNHEY and CDR2 SMNVEV (reference sequence). V gave up 3 bases and J gave up 6 bases, with 14 bases separating them. This CDR3 spans 15 amino acids. The CDR3 nucleotides are TGTGCCAGCAGTTTCCGGCAGGGTCTCCCCGGGGAGCTGTTTTTT. This codes for CASSFRQGLPGELFF.

The V and J genes are TRBV7-6 and TRBJ2-7; TRBD1 matches at 8 bases. CDR3 size: 14 residues. Losses at the gene ends were 4 bases for V and 6 bases for J; bases not matched to a gene: 8. Germline assignment: CDR1 SGHVS and CDR2 FNYEAQ. As DNA, the CDR3 is TGTGCCAGCAGCTCTTTTGACAGGGGACCCGAGCAGTACTTC. This codes for CASSSFDRGPEQYF.

The chain carries TRBV5-5 and TRBJ1-1, with TRBD1 as a possible D gene (6 bases). Looked up from germline, CDR1 is SGHKS and CDR2 is YYEKEE (reference sequence). V lost 0 bases and J 4 bases, leaving 10 bases between the germline ends. This CDR3 is built from 14 residues. The CDR3 protein is CASSLAGVSTEAFF. CDR3 nucleotides: TGTGCCAGCAGCTTGGCAGGGGTGAGCACTGAAGCTTTCTTT.

This clone was recorded once. The chain links TRBV27 to TRBJ1-2; tentative D call: TRBD1 (5 bases). CDR1 and CDR2 (germline): MNHEY, SMNVEV (reference sequence). The CDR3 length is 14 residues. Trimming removed 3 bases at V and 3 bases at J, with 11 bases between. CDR3 nucleotide sequence: TGTGCCAGCAGTTTCCGGGGGTTGGACTATGGCTACACCTTC. Translating gives CASSFRGLDYGYTF.

The J gene is TRBJ2-1, the V gene TRBV2; no clear D. Looked up from germline, CDR1 is SNHLY and CDR2 is FYNNEI. CDR3 length: 12 residues. The germline V and J ends were trimmed by 5 bases and 4 bases, with 6 bases remaining between them. In DNA form, the CDR3 reads TGTGCCAGCAGTCCCCTTTACAATGAGCAGTTCTTC. It specifies CASSPLYNEQFF.

This chain joins TRBV28 and TRBJ2-1; D remains ambiguous. The CDR3 extends over 14 amino acids. Per the germline V gene, CDR1 is MDHEN and CDR2 is SYDVKM. Deletions cut 5 bases from V and 5 bases from J, with 13 bases between. CDR3: CASSLGRLDNEQFF. The DNA of the CDR3 is TGTGCCAGCAGTCTCGGCCGCCTGGACAATGAGCAGTTCTTC.

The V and J genes are TRBV9 and TRBJ1-2; D gene ambiguous. The ends were cut back, 4 bases at V and 2 bases at J, with 12 bases in the middle. The CDR3 consists of 14 residues. CDR1 is SGDLS, CDR2 YYNGEE, per germline. This chain's CDR3 is CASSPSPENYGYTF. The DNA for the CDR3 is TGTGCCAGCAGCCCCAGTCCAGAAAACTATGGCTACACCTTC.

As for this clone: This same CDR3 is encoded by further DNA sequences in the sample. This chain joins TRBV25-1 and TRBJ1-6; 8 bases align to TRBD1. Germline CDR1 MGHDK, CDR2 SYGVNS. The junction had 3 bases not matched to a gene; V was cut back by 3 bases and J by 8 bases. This CDR3 region has 14 residues. The CDR3 protein is CASSEQGAYSPLHF. The CDR3 region has the DNA TGTGCCAGCAGTGAGCAGGGGGCGTATTCACCCCTCCACTTT.

The chain is built from TRBV5-1 and TRBJ2-7; 7 bases are a match to TRBD2. The junction had 8 bases not matched to a gene; V was cut back by 2 bases and J by 9 bases. The CDR3 has 13 amino acids. Germline assignment: CDR1 SGHRS and CDR2 YFSETQ. CDR3 DNA sequence: TGCGCCAGCAGCTTAACTAGCGTTCTACCGCAGTACTTC. Translating gives CASSLTSVLPQYF.